The 10 T cell receptor beta chains given below trace back to one sample, sequenced in a study of shared clonotypes between healthy human individuals. Naive-designated CD8 cells lacked CD45RO, were positively enriched for CCR7, and omitted terminally differentiated effector memory CD45RA+ cells. Clones were read by immunoSEQ multiplex PCR, and TCRdb kept only the in-frame ones, dropping some. This sample has some 2,000,000 clones, with about 95% found just once. Source material: naive CD8+ T cells sorted from blood. These receptors originate from a man aged 18 to 35 in good health.

V is TRBV25-1 and J is TRBJ1-1; no definite D call. Trimming removed 1 base from V and 10 bases from J, with 13 bases in between. Germline loops: CDR1 MGHDK, CDR2 SYGVNS. CDR3 size: 13 residues. The CDR3 spells CASSEFVIGGAFF. As DNA, the CDR3 is TGTGCCAGCAGTGAATTCGTGATTGGAGGAGCTTTCTTT.

This clone was picked up a small number of times. A read error may be the cause here, since a much bigger clone is one base away. This sample also contains other DNA sequences that code for the same CDR3. The chain joins TRBV28 to TRBJ2-7, with no clear D. Trimming stripped 6 bases from V and 3 bases from J, with 6 bases between. The CDR3 has 11 amino acids. In germline, CDR1 is MDHEN, CDR2 SYDVKM. For the CDR3, the DNA is TGTGCCAGCAGCTCAGGCTACGAGCAGTACTTC. Its translation is CASSSGYEQYF. The full variable domain, in which reference TRBV28 and TRBJ2-7 provide the parts outside the CDR3, is DVKVTQSSRYLVKRTGEKVFLECVQDMDHENMFWYRQDPGLGLRLIYFSYDVKMKEKGDIPEGYSVSREKKERFSLILESASTNQTSMYLCASSSGYEQYFGPGTRLTVT.

Regarding this clone: The identical CDR3 is also encoded by other nucleotide sequences in the sample. The chain employs TRBV18 and TRBJ1-1, with D hard to call. Germline CDR1 reads KGHSH; CDR2 reads LQKENI. The CDR3 spans 11 residues. Between the trimmed V and J ends, which lost 3 bases and 5 bases, there was a span of 4 bases. The DNA for the CDR3 is TGTGCCAGCTCACCGGGGACTGAAGCTTTCTTT. Its translation: CASSPGTEAFF.

V gene TRBV10-1 combines with J gene TRBJ1-1; D uncertain. This CDR3 is built from 14 residues. V was cut by 3 bases and J by 0 bases, with 8 bases left in between. From germline, CDR1 is WNHNN and CDR2 SYGVQD (reference sequence). The CDR3 region is CASSEHTMNTEAFF. The CDR3 DNA follows: TGCGCCAGCAGTGAACACACGATGAACACTGAAGCTTTCTTT.

The chain couples TRBV10-3 to TRBJ1-1; D perhaps matches TRBD1 (6 bases). Trimming took 8 bases from V and 2 from J, leaving 12 bases between them. CDR3 length equals 13 residues. The germline gives CDR1 ENHRY, CDR2 SYGVKD. The CDR3 here is CAIAGTTNTEAFF. Written as DNA, the CDR3 is TGTGCCATCGCCGGGACAACAAACACTGAAGCTTTCTTT.

V and J are TRBV6-5 and TRBJ1-2, with D unresolved. The CDR3 totals 14 residues. Germline CDR1 reads MNHEY; CDR2 reads SVGAGI. V dropped 7 bases and J dropped 1 base, with 13 bases sitting between them. CDR3 sequence (DNA): TGTGCCAGCACCTCCCCTCGAGTTAACTATGGCTACACCTTC. It yields the protein CASTSPRVNYGYTF.

The rearrangement uses TRBV19 and TRBJ2-7; a possible D gene is TRBD2 (5 bases). The CDR3 covers 14 residues. Germline V lookup: CDR1 LNHDA, CDR2 SQIVND (reference sequence). The ends were cut back, 5 bases at V and 4 bases at J, with 15 bases in the middle. CDR3 nucleotides: TGTGCCAGTAGTCTTACCGGAGGTGGGTACGAGCAGTACTTC. Its translation is CASSLTGGGYEQYF.

The chain has TRBV15 and TRBJ2-2, with 9 nucleotides matching TRBD2. Germline-derived CDR1 and CDR2 are LNHNV and YYDKDF (reference sequence). The ends lost 4 bases at V and 9 bases at J; junction bases unmatched: 15. The CDR3 spans 17 residues. CDR3 protein: CATSTPWGSGGVRELFF. CDR3 sequence (DNA): TGTGCCACCAGCACCCCCTGGGGTAGCGGGGGAGTCCGGGAGCTGTTTTTT.

This clone has just one count. This rearrangement joins TRBV5-6 to TRBJ2-7, with 8 bases matching TRBD1. Germline lookup yields CDR1 SGHDT and CDR2 YYEEEE. J was trimmed by 6 bases and V by 4 bases; bases with no gene match: 9. The CDR3 has 14 residues. This CDR3 is CASSDIRQGREQYF. CDR3 in DNA: TGTGCCAGCAGCGATATACGACAGGGGCGCGAGCAGTACTTC.

The chain employs TRBV11-2 and TRBJ2-5, with D possibly TRBD2 on 6 matching bases. The V end was cut by 5 bases, the J end by 5 bases, with 12 bases between. From germline, CDR1 is SGHAT and CDR2 FQNNGV. This CDR3 is 13 amino acids long. The CDR3: CASSHGGRETQYF. The CDR3 DNA follows: TGTGCCAGCAGCCACGGGGGAAGGGAGACCCAGTACTTC. Variable domain in full (rest from reference TRBV11-2 and TRBJ2-5): EAGVAQSPRYKIIEKRQSVAFWCNPISGHATLYWYQQILGQGPKLLIQFQNNGVVDDSQLPKDRFSAERLKGVDSTLKIQPAKLEDSAVYLCASSHGGRETQYFGPGTRLLVL.